Detailed here is one T cell receptor (beta chain). Other DNA sequences of this sample code for an identical CDR3. TCRdb's table, derived via immunoSEQ multiplex PCR, lists solely in-frame clones and lacks some. The sample lists fewer than 200,000 clones; approximately 94% were seen once. This sample stems from a study of control samples from healthy donors and cancer patients. This CDR3 contains 15 residues. The germline V gene encodes CDR1 SEHNR and CDR2 FQNEAQ (reference sequence). V lost 6 bases, J lost 3 bases, and 8 bases stayed unmatched. This receptor was obtained from a man aged 60 to 75 with colorectal cancer. What was sequenced was PBMCs. V is TRBV7-9 and J is TRBJ1-2; 9 bases map to TRBD1. The CDR3 nucleotides are TGTGCCAGCAGTCTAGGACAGGGGAGGGACTATGGCTACACCTTC. Translated, it gives CASSLGQGRDYGYTF.